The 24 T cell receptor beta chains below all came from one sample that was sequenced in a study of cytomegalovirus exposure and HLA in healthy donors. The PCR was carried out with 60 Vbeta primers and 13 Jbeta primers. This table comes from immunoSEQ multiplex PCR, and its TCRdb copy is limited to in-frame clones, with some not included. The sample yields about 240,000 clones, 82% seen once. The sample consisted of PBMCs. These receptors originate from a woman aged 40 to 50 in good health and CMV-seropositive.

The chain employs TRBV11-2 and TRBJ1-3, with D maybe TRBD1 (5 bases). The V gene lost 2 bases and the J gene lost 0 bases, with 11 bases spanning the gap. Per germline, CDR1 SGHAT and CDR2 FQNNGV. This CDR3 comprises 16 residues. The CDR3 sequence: CASSLRGLISGNTIYF. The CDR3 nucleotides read TGTGCCAGCAGCTTAAGGGGCCTAATCTCTGGAAACACCATATATTTT.

For the CDR3, the DNA is TGTGCCAGCAGCTTGATCAGGGGAAACTATGGCTACACCTTC. Amino acid sequence: CASSLIRGNYGYTF. This chain links TRBV7-9 with TRBJ1-2; perhaps TRBD1 as D (6 bases). CDR1 is SEHNR, CDR2 FQNEAQ, per germline (reference sequence). V was clipped by 3 bases and J by 2 bases, with 10 bases between them. This CDR3 contains 14 residues.

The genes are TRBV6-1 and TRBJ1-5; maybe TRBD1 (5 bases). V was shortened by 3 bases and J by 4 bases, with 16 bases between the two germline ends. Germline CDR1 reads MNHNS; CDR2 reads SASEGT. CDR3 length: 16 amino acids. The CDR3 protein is CASSDLGGAGNQPQHF. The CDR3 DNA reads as TGTGCCAGCAGTGATCTTGGAGGGGCTGGAAATCAGCCCCAGCATTTT.

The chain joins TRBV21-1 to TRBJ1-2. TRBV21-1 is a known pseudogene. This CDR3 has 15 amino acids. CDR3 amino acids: CASSVKASGEDGYTF. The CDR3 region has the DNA TGTGCCAGCAGCGTAAAAGCGTCGGGGGAGGACGGCTACACCTTC.

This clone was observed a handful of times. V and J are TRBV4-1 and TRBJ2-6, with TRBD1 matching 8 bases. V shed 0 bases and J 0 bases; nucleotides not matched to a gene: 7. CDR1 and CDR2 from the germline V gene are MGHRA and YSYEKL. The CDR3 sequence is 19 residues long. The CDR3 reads CASSQDSGTGVSGANVLTF. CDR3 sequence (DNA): TGCGCCAGCAGCCAAGATTCCGGGACAGGAGTCTCTGGGGCCAACGTCCTGACTTTC.

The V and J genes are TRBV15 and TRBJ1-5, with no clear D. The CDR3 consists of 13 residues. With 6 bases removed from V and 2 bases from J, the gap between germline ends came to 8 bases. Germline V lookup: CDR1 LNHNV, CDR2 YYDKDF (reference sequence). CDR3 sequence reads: CATSASRNQPQHF. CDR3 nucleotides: TGTGCCACCAGTGCGAGCCGCAATCAGCCCCAGCATTTT.

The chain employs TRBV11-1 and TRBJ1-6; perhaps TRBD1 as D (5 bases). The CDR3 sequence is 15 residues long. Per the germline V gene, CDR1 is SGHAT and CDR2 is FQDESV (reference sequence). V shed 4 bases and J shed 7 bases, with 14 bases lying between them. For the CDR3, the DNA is TGTGCCAGCAGCTCTTCGACAGTTAGAAATTCACCCCTCCACTTT. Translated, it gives CASSSSTVRNSPLHF. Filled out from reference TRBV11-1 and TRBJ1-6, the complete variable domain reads EAEVAQSPRYKITEKSQAVAFWCDPISGHATLYWYRQILGQGPELLVQFQDESVVDDSQLPKDRFSAERLKGVDSTLKIQPAELGDSAMYLCASSSSTVRNSPLHFGNGTRLTVT.

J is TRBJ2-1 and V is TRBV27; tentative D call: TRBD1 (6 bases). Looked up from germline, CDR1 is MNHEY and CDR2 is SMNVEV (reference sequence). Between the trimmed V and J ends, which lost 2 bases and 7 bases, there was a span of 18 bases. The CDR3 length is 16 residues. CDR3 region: CASSLTGPPGMNEQFF. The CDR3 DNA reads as TGTGCCAGCAGTTTAACAGGGCCCCCTGGGATGAATGAGCAGTTCTTC.

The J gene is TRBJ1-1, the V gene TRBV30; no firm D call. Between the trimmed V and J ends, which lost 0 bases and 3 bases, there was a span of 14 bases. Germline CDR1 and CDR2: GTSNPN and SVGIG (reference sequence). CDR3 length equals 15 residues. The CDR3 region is CAWSVGGGGHTEAFF. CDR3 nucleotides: TGTGCCTGGAGTGTAGGTGGAGGCGGTCACACTGAAGCTTTCTTT. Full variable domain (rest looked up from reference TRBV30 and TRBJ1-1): SQTIHQWPATLVQPVGSPLSLECTVEGTSNPNLYWYRQAAGRGLQLLFYSVGIGQISSEVPQNLSASRPQDRQFILSSKKLLLSDSGFYLCAWSVGGGGHTEAFFGQGTRLTVV.

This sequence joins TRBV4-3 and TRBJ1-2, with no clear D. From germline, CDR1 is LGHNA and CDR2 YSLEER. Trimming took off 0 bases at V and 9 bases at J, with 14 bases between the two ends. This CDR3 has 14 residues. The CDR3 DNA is TGCGCCAGCAGCCAAGAGGGTGCAGGCGCGAGCTACACCTTC. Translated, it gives CASSQEGAGASYTF.

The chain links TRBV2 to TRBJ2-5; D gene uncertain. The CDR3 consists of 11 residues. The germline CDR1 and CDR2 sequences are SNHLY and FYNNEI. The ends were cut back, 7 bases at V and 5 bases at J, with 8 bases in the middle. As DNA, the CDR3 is TGTGCCAGCACCGATCAGGAGACCCAGTACTTC. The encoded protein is CASTDQETQYF.

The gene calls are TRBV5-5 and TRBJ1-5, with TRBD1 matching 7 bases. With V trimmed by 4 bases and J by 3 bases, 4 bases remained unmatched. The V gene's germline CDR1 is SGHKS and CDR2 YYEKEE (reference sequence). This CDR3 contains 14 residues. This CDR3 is CASSRDRANQPQHF. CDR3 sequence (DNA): TGTGCCAGCAGCCGGGACAGAGCCAATCAGCCCCAGCATTTT.

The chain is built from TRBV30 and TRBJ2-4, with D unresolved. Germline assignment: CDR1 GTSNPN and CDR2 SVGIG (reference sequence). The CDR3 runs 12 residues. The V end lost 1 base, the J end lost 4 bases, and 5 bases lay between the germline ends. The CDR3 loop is CAWSAVKNIQYF. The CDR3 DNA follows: TGTGCCTGGAGTGCAGTGAAAAACATTCAGTACTTC.

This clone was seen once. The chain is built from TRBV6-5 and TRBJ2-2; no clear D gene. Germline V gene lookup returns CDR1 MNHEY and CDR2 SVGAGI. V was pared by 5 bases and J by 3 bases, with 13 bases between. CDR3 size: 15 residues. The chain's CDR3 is CASSTPTDYTGELFF. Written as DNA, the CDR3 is TGTGCCAGCAGTACCCCTACCGACTACACCGGGGAGCTGTTTTTT.

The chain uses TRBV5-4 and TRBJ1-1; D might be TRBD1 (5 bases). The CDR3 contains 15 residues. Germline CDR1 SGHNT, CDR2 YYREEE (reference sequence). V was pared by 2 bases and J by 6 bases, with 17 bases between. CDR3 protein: CASSFTGRGVSEAFF. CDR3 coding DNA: TGTGCCAGCAGCTTCACGGGACGGGGGGTTTCTGAAGCTTTCTTT.

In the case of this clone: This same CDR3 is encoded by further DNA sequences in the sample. This chain's CDR3 is CASSRGPNSPLHF. As DNA, the CDR3 is TGTGCCAGCAGCAGGGGGCCTAATTCACCCCTCCACTTT. The chain combines TRBV7-2 with TRBJ1-6; 7 bases agree with TRBD1. The CDR3 sequence is 13 residues long. With 5 bases clipped from V and 6 bases from J, the junction kept 1 base outside the gene matches. Germline V lookup: CDR1 SGHTA, CDR2 FQGNSA.

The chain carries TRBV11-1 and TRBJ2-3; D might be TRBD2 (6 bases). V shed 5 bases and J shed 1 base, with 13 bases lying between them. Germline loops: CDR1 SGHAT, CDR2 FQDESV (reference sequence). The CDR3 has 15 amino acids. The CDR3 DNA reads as TGTGCCAGCAGCCTCCAAGGCGGGGGCACAGATACGCAGTATTTT. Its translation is CASSLQGGGTDTQYF.

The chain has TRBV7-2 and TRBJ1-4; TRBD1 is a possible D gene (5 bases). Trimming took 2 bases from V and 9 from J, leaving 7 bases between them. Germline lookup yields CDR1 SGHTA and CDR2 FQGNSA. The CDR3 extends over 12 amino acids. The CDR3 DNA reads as TGTGCCAGCAGCTTACAGGGTAAAAAACTGTTTTTT. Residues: CASSLQGKKLFF.

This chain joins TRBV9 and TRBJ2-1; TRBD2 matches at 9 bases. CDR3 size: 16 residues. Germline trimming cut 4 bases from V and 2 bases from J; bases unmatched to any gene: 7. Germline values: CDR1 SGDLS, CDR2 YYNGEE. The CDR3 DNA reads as TGTGCCAGCAGCACCCAGACTAGCGGAGCCTACAATGAGCAGTTCTTC. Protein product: CASSTQTSGAYNEQFF.

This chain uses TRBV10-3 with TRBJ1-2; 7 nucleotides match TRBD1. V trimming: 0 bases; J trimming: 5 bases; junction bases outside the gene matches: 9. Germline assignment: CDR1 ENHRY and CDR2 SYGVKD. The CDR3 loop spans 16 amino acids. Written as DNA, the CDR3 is TGTGCCATCAGTGAGTCAGGGGGCACCCGTGGGTATGGCTACACCTTC. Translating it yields CAISESGGTRGYGYTF.

The CDR3 loop is CATSSWEGNSHEKLFF. The CDR3 bases are TGTGCCACCAGCAGCTGGGAGGGGAACAGCCATGAAAAACTGTTTTTT. V gene TRBV15 combines with J gene TRBJ1-4, with a possible D match to TRBD1 (5 bases). Per germline, CDR1 LNHNV and CDR2 YYDKDF (reference sequence). Trimming stripped 3 bases from V and 6 bases from J, with 17 bases between. This CDR3 has 16 amino acids.

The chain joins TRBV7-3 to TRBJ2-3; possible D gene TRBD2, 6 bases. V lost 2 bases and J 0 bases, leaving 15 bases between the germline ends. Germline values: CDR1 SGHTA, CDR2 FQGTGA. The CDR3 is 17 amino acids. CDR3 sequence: CASSLYDLGTSTDTQYF. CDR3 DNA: TGTGCCAGCAGCTTATATGACCTGGGGACTAGCACAGATACGCAGTATTTT.

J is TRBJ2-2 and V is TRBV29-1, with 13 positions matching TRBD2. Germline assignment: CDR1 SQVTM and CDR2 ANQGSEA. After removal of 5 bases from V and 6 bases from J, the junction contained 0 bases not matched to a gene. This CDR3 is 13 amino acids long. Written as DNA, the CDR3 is TGCAGCGTTACTAGCGGGGGGGCCGGGGAGCTGTTTTTT. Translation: CSVTSGGAGELFF.

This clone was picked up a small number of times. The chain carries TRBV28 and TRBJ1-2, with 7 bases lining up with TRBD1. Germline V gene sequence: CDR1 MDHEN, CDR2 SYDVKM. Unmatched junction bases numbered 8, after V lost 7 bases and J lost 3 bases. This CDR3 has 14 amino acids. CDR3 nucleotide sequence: TGTGCCAGCATCCTCTCCGGGACAGACTATGGCTACACCTTC. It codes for CASILSGTDYGYTF.